The 27 T cell receptor beta chains below all came from one sample that was sequenced in a study of T cell repertoires in cytomegalovirus infection (dated by TCRdb to between 2017 and 2020). In light of the paper, this sample's treatment or condition label describes: in vitro stimulation with specific CMV peptide epitopes to enrich CMV-specific T cells. Data came from an Illumina HiSeq 1500. Starting from the raw public reads, TCRdb applied fastp trimming at Q25, assembled clones with MiXCR and retained in-frame beta chains. Each entry is one CDR3 protein sequence, shown with its most common DNA and genes. Across this sample there are 650,000 to 900,000 distinct CDR3 sequences, with 30% to 35% seen only once. The top ten clones comprise around 12% of the sample. These receptors have no identified antigens. The specimen comprised cultured CD8+ T cells from PBMCs, sampled from culture after CMV antigen stimulation. The receptors come from a human donor in good health (CMV status not recorded). Some clones in this sample may be carry-over from other donors' samples.

This clonotype was counted a few times. This chain uses TRBV7-2 with TRBJ1-4; maybe TRBD1 (5 bases). V was shortened by 1 base and J by 8 bases, with 11 bases between the two germline ends. Germline V lookup: CDR1 SGHTA, CDR2 FQGNSA. The CDR3 totals 14 residues. DNA for the CDR3: TGTGCCAGCAGCTTAGGGGGGAGAACCGAAAAACTGTTTTTT. Its translation is CASSLGGRTEKLFF.

A remark on this clonotype: Germline and junction disagree at one end, which may indicate a read error. J is TRBJ1-2 and V is TRBV18; 7 bases fit TRBD1. CDR1 is KGHSH, CDR2 LQKENI, per germline. The CDR3 covers 15 residues. The CDR3 spells CASSAPGQPNYGYTF. The DNA of the CDR3 is TGTGCCAGCTCAGCACCGGGACAGCCTAACTATGGCTACACCTTC.

This sequence joins TRBV7-9 and TRBJ1-5; D not certain. The CDR3 spans 14 residues. Germline CDR1 reads SEHNR; CDR2 reads FQNEAQ (reference sequence). Trimming shortened V by 2 bases and J by 0 bases, and 5 bases separated the two germline ends. The chain's CDR3 is CASSLSSSNQPQHF. The CDR3 DNA sequence: TGTGCCAGCAGCTTATCTAGTAGCAATCAGCCCCAGCATTTT.

V and J are TRBV29-1 and TRBJ2-3; possibly TRBD2 for D (5 bases). The CDR3 has 16 residues. Germline V gene lookup returns CDR1 SQVTM and CDR2 ANQGSEA. V was cut by 2 bases and J by 0 bases, with 15 bases left in between. The CDR3 region is CSVELPDPGSTDTQYF. The CDR3 region has the DNA TGCAGCGTTGAACTTCCCGACCCGGGAAGCACAGATACGCAGTATTTT.

This clonotype has more than one count but fewer than ten. This sequence joins TRBV27 and TRBJ2-7; 7 bases match TRBD2. Trimming removed 8 bases from V and 0 bases from J; junction bases left unmatched: 4. The germline CDR1 and CDR2 sequences are MNHEY and SMNVEV (reference sequence). The CDR3 contains 13 residues. For the CDR3, the DNA is TGTGCCAGCTGGGAGGGGTACTCCTACGAGCAGTACTTC. Its protein product is CASWEGYSYEQYF.

The rearrangement links TRBV27 to TRBJ2-7; the match to TRBD1 covers 7 bases. Trimming removed 6 bases from V and 2 bases from J; junction bases left unmatched: 7. CDR1 MNHEY and CDR2 SMNVEV come from the germline V gene (reference sequence). The CDR3 is 14 amino acids. CDR3 DNA sequence: TGTGCCAGCAGACTTCAGACAGGGCCCTACGAGCAGTACTTC. As protein: CASRLQTGPYEQYF.

The rearrangement uses TRBV7-9 and TRBJ2-1; D might be TRBD2 (7 bases). Germline loops: CDR1 SEHNR, CDR2 FQNEAQ (reference sequence). The CDR3 sequence is 13 residues long. Trimming removed 5 bases at V and 14 bases at J, with 19 bases between. Here the CDR3 reads CASSPARQGTKFF. CDR3 bases: TGTGCCAGCAGCCCCGCCCGGCAGGGGACTAAGTTCTTC.

This clonotype was observed many times. The V call is TRBV7-2, the J call TRBJ2-1; weak D call: TRBD2 (7 bases). This CDR3 spans 15 amino acids. Trimming cost V 5 bases and J 5 bases, with 16 bases left between them. The germline gives CDR1 SGHTA, CDR2 FQGNSA. The CDR3 region has the DNA TGTGCCAGCAGCACCCTAGGGGGGGCGAACAATGAGCAGTTCTTC. Its protein is CASSTLGGANNEQFF.

The rearrangement links TRBV3-1 to TRBJ1-5, with TRBD1 matching over 7 bases. Germline V gene lookup returns CDR1 LGHDT and CDR2 YNNKEL (reference sequence). With 3 bases clipped from V and 6 bases from J, the junction kept 5 bases outside the gene matches. The CDR3 runs 14 residues. The CDR3 here is CASSHRGVGQPQHF. The CDR3 DNA reads as TGTGCCAGCAGCCACAGGGGGGTTGGTCAGCCCCAGCATTTT.

The J gene is TRBJ2-4, the V gene TRBV2, with 7 bases fitting TRBD1. The germline V gene encodes CDR1 SNHLY and CDR2 FYNNEI. CDR3 size: 15 residues. The V segment lost 6 bases and the J segment 0 bases; nucleotides outside the gene matches: 5. CDR3 residues: CASRGQGEAKNIQYF. Written as DNA, the CDR3 is TGTGCCAGCAGAGGTCAGGGGGAAGCCAAAAACATTCAGTACTTC.

This clonotype was seen a few times. The chain couples TRBV4-1 to TRBJ2-1; the match to TRBD2 covers 12 bases. The CDR3 is made up of 21 amino acids. Germline assignment: CDR1 MGHRA and CDR2 YSYEKL. V trimming: 0 bases; J trimming: 2 bases; junction bases outside the gene matches: 14. Here the CDR3 DNA reads TGCGCCAGCAGCCAAGATAGACGTTGGGCTAGCGGGGGGGGACCCTACAATGAGCAGTTCTTC. Translation: CASSQDRRWASGGGPYNEQFF.

The table lists this clonotype with a few counts. The chain has TRBV7-9 and TRBJ2-1, with D perhaps TRBD1 or TRBD2 (5 bases each). Trimming cost V 4 bases and J 10 bases, with 14 bases left between them. The CDR3 is 13 residues long. CDR1 and CDR2 from the germline V gene are SEHNR and FQNEAQ (reference sequence). In nucleotides, the CDR3 is TGTGCCAGCAGCTCCCCCCCCGGGGACGAGCAGTTCTTC. This gives the protein CASSSPPGDEQFF.

V gene TRBV19 combines with J gene TRBJ1-1, with unresolved D. This CDR3 region has 14 residues. V was pared by 7 bases and J by 2 bases, with 14 bases between. CDR1 is LNHDA and CDR2 is SQIVND in the germline V gene (reference sequence). CDR3 region: CASTLVAENTEAFF. The CDR3 nucleotides read TGTGCCAGTACCCTTGTGGCTGAAAACACTGAAGCTTTCTTT.

The sample holds many counts of this clonotype. This chain connects TRBV7-9 to TRBJ2-6; perhaps D is TRBD1 or TRBD2 (6 bases each). CDR3 length equals 15 residues. CDR1 is SEHNR and CDR2 is FQNEAQ in the germline V gene (reference sequence). Written as DNA, the CDR3 is TGTGTTACTGGGGGGCCAAACTCTGGGGCCAACGTCCTGACTTTC. Amino acids: CVTGGPNSGANVLTF.

V usage is TRBV5-4 and J usage is TRBJ2-1, with D uncertain. The germline V and J ends were trimmed by 4 bases and 7 bases, with 18 bases remaining between them. The CDR3 has 15 amino acids. Germline loops: CDR1 SGHNT, CDR2 YYREEE (reference sequence). This CDR3 is CASSPDVGILNEQFF. The CDR3 bases are TGTGCCAGCAGCCCAGACGTGGGTATTCTTAATGAGCAGTTCTTC. Complete variable domain (other parts from reference TRBV5-4 and TRBJ2-1): ETGVTQSPTHLIKTRGQQVTLRCSSQSGHNTVSWYQQALGQGPQFIFQYYREEENGRGNFPPRFSGLQFPNYSSELNVNALELDDSALYLCASSPDVGILNEQFFGPGTRLTVL.

The chain combines TRBV13 with TRBJ2-2; D perhaps matches TRBD2 (5 bases). The CDR3 is 14 residues long. From germline, CDR1 is PRHDT and CDR2 FYEKMQ (reference sequence). Trimming pared 5 bases from V and 1 base from J, leaving 8 bases between. The CDR3 DNA reads TGTGCCAGCAGCCAGGACTTGAACACCGGGGAGCTGTTTTTT. Its protein product is CASSQDLNTGELFF.

This clonotype came up many times. This rearrangement joins TRBV6-2 or TRBV6-3 to TRBJ2-1; D is ambiguous. The CDR3 loop spans 13 amino acids. Germline V gene lookup returns CDR1 MNHEY and CDR2 SVGEGT. The germline V and J ends were trimmed by 0 bases and 5 bases, with 5 bases remaining between them. The CDR3 reads CASSYSPNNEQFF. The CDR3 bases are TGTGCCAGCAGTTACTCTCCCAACAATGAGCAGTTCTTC.

This clonotype was seen a few times. This chain uses TRBV6-1 with TRBJ2-7; TRBD1 matches 7 bases. The CDR3 has 16 residues. Germline V gene sequence: CDR1 MNHNS, CDR2 SASEGT. V trimming: 1 base; J trimming: 4 bases; junction bases outside the gene matches: 10. DNA for the CDR3: TGTGCCAGCAGTGAAGTTGAGACAGGGTTAAGGTACGAGCAGTACTTC. Amino acids: CASSEVETGLRYEQYF.

The chain recombines TRBV10-3 with TRBJ2-7; D unclear. The CDR3 covers 15 residues. V lost 0 bases and J 7 bases, leaving 16 bases between the germline ends. The V gene's germline CDR1 is ENHRY and CDR2 SYGVKD. The CDR3 nucleotides read TGTGCCATCAGTGAGTCCGCCAGTACTACGAAGGAGCAGTACGTC. Translated, it gives CAISESASTTKEQYV.

The gene calls are TRBV12-3 or TRBV12-4 and TRBJ1-2; 7 positions match TRBD1. Unmatched junction bases numbered 11, after V lost 6 bases and J lost 4 bases. This CDR3 is built from 15 residues. The CDR3 region has the DNA TGTGCCAGCAGCCACCCCGGGCAGGGGGTCTATGGCTACACCTTC. It is translated as CASSHPGQGVYGYTF.

The CDR3 DNA reads as TGTGCCAGCCGCCCAGACAGGGTTACCCAGCATTTT. The encoded protein is CASRPDRVTQHF. The rearrangement joins TRBV7-9 to TRBJ1-5, with 7 bases aligning to TRBD1. The CDR3 spans 12 residues. V was pared by 8 bases and J by 11 bases, with 9 bases of the junction left unmatched. Germline V CDR1 and CDR2: SEHNR, FQNEAQ (reference sequence).

The chain has TRBV4-1 and TRBJ2-1; D is undetermined. Germline CDR1 MGHRA, CDR2 YSYEKL. Trimming pared 0 bases from V and 5 bases from J, leaving 8 bases between. CDR3 size: 14 residues. The CDR3 nucleotides read TGCGCCAGCAGCCAAGATGAGGCCGACAATGAGCAGTTCTTC. It yields the protein CASSQDEADNEQFF.

This clonotype was observed a few times. The V and J genes are TRBV7-9 and TRBJ1-6; TRBD1 might be the D (6 bases). The CDR3 has 16 residues. V was cut by 7 bases and J by 0 bases, with 13 bases left in between. Germline CDR1 is SEHNR and CDR2 is FQNEAQ (reference sequence). As DNA, the CDR3 is TGTGCCAGCAAGGGGGATAGAAGCTCCTATAATTCACCCCTCCACTTT. Its translation: CASKGDRSSYNSPLHF.

This clonotype was recorded at least ten times. This rearrangement joins TRBV7-6 to TRBJ2-6; D is ambiguous. The CDR3 runs 16 residues. Germline CDR1 SGHVS, CDR2 FNYEAQ. V was cut by 5 bases and J by 0 bases, with 11 bases left in between. The CDR3 protein is CASSPEWDSGANVLTF. CDR3 DNA sequence: TGTGCCAGCAGCCCCGAGTGGGACTCTGGGGCCAACGTCCTGACTTTC.

This clonotype has just a few counts. The rearrangement links TRBV7-8 to TRBJ1-3; no clear D gene. Trimming took off 1 base at V and 2 bases at J, with 9 bases between the two ends. The CDR3 length is 15 residues. Looked up from germline, CDR1 is SGHVS and CDR2 is FQNEAQ. The CDR3 region has the DNA TGTGCCAGCAGCTTAGGACCTGGACCTGGAAACACCATATATTTT. It codes for CASSLGPGPGNTIYF.

The rearrangement joins TRBV20-1 to TRBJ2-5; 7 bases are shared with TRBD2. J lost 0 bases, V lost 0 bases, and 7 bases had no gene match. The CDR3 consists of 16 residues. Germline CDR1 and CDR2: DFQATT and SNEGSKA (reference sequence). The CDR3 spells CSARDWAGEYQETQYF. The CDR3 nucleotides are TGCAGTGCTAGAGATTGGGCGGGGGAATACCAAGAGACCCAGTACTTC.

The V gene is TRBV27, the J gene TRBJ2-7; TRBD1 or TRBD2 may be the D gene (5 bases each). The V gene's germline CDR1 is MNHEY and CDR2 SMNVEV (reference sequence). The CDR3 has 14 amino acids. V was cut by 5 bases and J by 0 bases, with 11 bases left in between. The CDR3 DNA sequence: TGTGCCAGCAGTCCGTGGGACGGCTCCTACGAGCAGTACGTC. As protein: CASSPWDGSYEQYV.